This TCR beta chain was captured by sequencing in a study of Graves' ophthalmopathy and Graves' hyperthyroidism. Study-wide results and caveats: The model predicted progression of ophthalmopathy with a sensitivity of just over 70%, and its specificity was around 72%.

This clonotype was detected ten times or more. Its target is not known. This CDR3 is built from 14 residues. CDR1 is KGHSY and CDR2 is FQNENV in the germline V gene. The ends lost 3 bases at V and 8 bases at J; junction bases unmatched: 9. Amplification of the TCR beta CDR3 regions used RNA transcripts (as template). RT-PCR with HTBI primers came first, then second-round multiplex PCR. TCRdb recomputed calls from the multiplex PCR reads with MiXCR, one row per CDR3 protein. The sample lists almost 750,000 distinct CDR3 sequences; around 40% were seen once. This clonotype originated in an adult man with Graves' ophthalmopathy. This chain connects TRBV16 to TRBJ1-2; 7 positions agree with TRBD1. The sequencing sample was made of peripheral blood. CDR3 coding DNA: TGTGCCAGCAGCCACCCAGGGGGTCGCAGGGGCTACACCTTC. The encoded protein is CASSHPGGRRGYTF.